These T cell receptor beta chains were read from a single sample in a study of human T cells and chemical hapten exposure. Each CDR3 protein gets one entry after TCRdb re-called the RACE reads with MiXCR. The table lists around 75,000 distinct CDR3 sequences, 10% to 15% of them singletons. The sample was whole blood, taken in connection with sensitization to the hapten diphenylcyclopropenone (DPC). The receptors here all came from a woman in her fifties or sixties with alopecia areata. Some clones in this sample may be carry-over from other donors' samples. CDR3s include the opening cysteine and the closing phenylalanine or tryptophan. A D gene is named only where the DNA matches it firmly. The size of a clone is reported for some rows only, either as once, few or many, or as a class for expanded clones.

D gene,J gene,clone size,V gene,CDR3 DNA,CDR3 protein
-,TRBJ2-5,-,TRBV7-2,TGTGCCAGCAGCTTAGGGACTATAGGTCCCCAAGAGACCCAGTACTTC,CASSLGTIGPQETQYF
-,TRBJ1-1,few,TRBV6-6,TGTGCCACCCACTATCCGGGGGACATGAGTATGAACACTGAAGCTTTCTTT,CATHYPGDMSMNTEAFF
-,TRBJ2-1,many,TRBV27,TGTGCCAGCACCTTCGGTAGCTCCTACAATGAGCAGTTCTTC,CASTFGSSYNEQFF
TRBD2,TRBJ2-1,-,TRBV6-5,TGTGCCAGCAAGGAAACTAGCGTTCATGAGCAGTTCTTC,CASKETSVHEQFF
-,TRBJ2-3,-,TRBV20-1,TGCAGTGCTAGGCTGTTCACAGATACGCAGTATTTT,CSARLFTDTQYF
TRBD1,TRBJ1-1,many,TRBV10-3,TGTGCCATAAGACAGGGGGCTGGCACTGAAGCTTTCTTT,CAIRQGAGTEAFF
-,TRBJ2-5,few,TRBV5-1,TGCGCCAGCAGCTTGGGAGGCGGGACACAGGAGACCCAGTACTTC,CASSLGGGTQETQYF
-,TRBJ2-5,many,TRBV3-1,TGTGCCAGCAGCCAAGGGGGGCAAGAGACCCAGTACTTC,CASSQGGQETQYF
-,TRBJ1-6,few,TRBV2,TGTGCCAGCAGAGCCGACGGCCCTTGGAATTCACCCCTCCACTTT,CASRADGPWNSPLHF
-,TRBJ2-6,few,TRBV6-1,TGTGCCAGCATACACAGGGCTTCTGGGGCCAACGTCCTGACTTTC,CASIHRASGANVLTF
-,TRBJ2-5,many,TRBV11-2,TGTGCCAGCAGCTTCTATACGAAAGAGACCCAGTACTTC,CASSFYTKETQYF
-,TRBJ1-5,-,TRBV6-1,TGTGCCAGCAAACTCACTTACAGATCCAATCAGCCCCAGCATTTT,CASKLTYRSNQPQHF
-,TRBJ1-1,-,TRBV9,TGTGCCAGCAACCCGACAGAGATGAACACTGAAGCTTTCTTT,CASNPTEMNTEAFF
-,TRBJ1-1,many,TRBV7-2,TGTGCCAGCAGCTTAGTTGGCCGAGGGAACACTGAAGCTTTCTTT,CASSLVGRGNTEAFF
TRBD1,TRBJ1-1,many,TRBV12-3/TRBV12-4,TGTGCCAGCAGTTTGGAGGACAGGGAAGCTTTCTTT,CASSLEDREAFF
-,TRBJ2-3,many,TRBV5-1,TGCGCCAGCAAGAAGGAAGAAACGCAGTATTTT,CASKKEETQYF
-,TRBJ1-5,few,TRBV19,TGTGCCACCTCATCGGCGCATTATCAGCCCCAGCATTTT,CATSSAHYQPQHF
-,TRBJ1-1,-,TRBV12-5,TGTGCTAGTGGTTTGCCCCCACTGACGAAGGGGGCTTTCTTT,CASGLPPLTKGAFF
TRBD1,TRBJ1-1,many,TRBV7-8,TGTGCCAGCAGTTGGGGACAGCATAACACTGAAGCTTTCTTT,CASSWGQHNTEAFF
-,TRBJ2-7,-,TRBV9,TGTGCCAGCAGCCCCCACGTGGGGCAGGGTTCCTACGAGCAGTACTTC,CASSPHVGQGSYEQYF
TRBD2,TRBJ2-1,-,TRBV29-1,TGCAGCACCCAGGGGCTAGCGGGCAATGAGCAGTTCTTC,CSTQGLAGNEQFF
-,TRBJ2-3,many,TRBV7-9,TGTGCCAGCAGCACCGTGAGGGGCGGCACAGATACGCAGTATTTT,CASSTVRGGTDTQYF
TRBD1,TRBJ1-1,-,TRBV18,TGTGCCAGCTCACCACCGGCTACAGGGGGAGGGGAAGCTTTCTTT,CASSPPATGGGEAFF
TRBD2,TRBJ2-1,-,TRBV2,TGTGCCAGCAGTGGAGAGCGGGGGGGGCACAATGAGCAGTTCTTC,CASSGERGGHNEQFF
-,TRBJ2-5,few,TRBV7-6,TGTGCCAGCAGCAGACAGCAAGAGACCCAGTACTTC,CASSRQQETQYF
TRBD2,TRBJ2-3,-,TRBV5-1,TGCGCCAGCAGCTTGCGGACCAAGGGAGCGGGGCGATCCACTAGCACAGATACGCAGTATTTT,CASSLRTKGAGRSTSTDTQYF
TRBD1,TRBJ2-7,-,TRBV20-1,TGCAGTGCTAGAGACCAACAGGGGACCCGTCTCTACGAGCAGTACTTC,CSARDQQGTRLYEQYF
-,TRBJ1-1,few,TRBV27,TGTGCCAGCAGTTTATCAGTCCTTTACACTGAAGCTTTCTTT,CASSLSVLYTEAFF
-,TRBJ2-5,few,TRBV11-2,TGTGCCAGCAGCTTAGGAGTAGAAGAGACCCAGTACTTC,CASSLGVEETQYF
-,TRBJ1-2,many,TRBV19,TGTGCCAGTAGTGGACCCGGGACACGCTATGGCTACACCTTC,CASSGPGTRYGYTF
-,TRBJ1-4,-,TRBV5-1,TGCGCCAGCAGCCCCGTGGGCAGGGGACAAAATGAAAAACTGTTTTTT,CASSPVGRGQNEKLFF
TRBD2,TRBJ2-3,few,TRBV6-5,TGTGCCAGCCGCCTCCTAGCGGGGGGCACAGATACGCAGTATTTT,CASRLLAGGTDTQYF
TRBD1,TRBJ1-1,-,TRBV18,TGTGCCAGCTCACCGATGACAGGGGGTGAAGCTTTCTTT,CASSPMTGGEAFF
-,TRBJ2-2,many,TRBV11-2,TGTGCCAGCAGACCCACCGGCCGTACCGGGGAGCTGTTTTTT,CASRPTGRTGELFF
-,TRBJ2-3,-,TRBV10-2,TGCGCCAGCAGTGCGCCTAGCGTCGGCACAGATACGCAGTATTTT,CASSAPSVGTDTQYF
TRBD1,TRBJ1-1,-,TRBV7-9,TGTGCCAGCAGCTTGGACAGGGGCGCTGAAGCTTTCTTT,CASSLDRGAEAFF
TRBD1,TRBJ2-7,few,TRBV5-1,TGCGCCAGCAGAAGAACCGGGACAGGGTACTCCTACGAGCAGTACTTC,CASRRTGTGYSYEQYF
-,TRBJ1-1,many,TRBV29-1,TGCAGCGTTGGTTTCCAGGTCGGGTCTGAAGCTTTCTTT,CSVGFQVGSEAFF
-,TRBJ1-5,few,TRBV27,TGTGCCAGCAGTCCCCTCACGGGTTTACTTCAGCCCCAGCATTTT,CASSPLTGLLQPQHF